This TCR beta chain was observed in a study of T cell repertoires in cytomegalovirus infection. From the reads, TCRdb called clonotypes with MiXCR, one entry per CDR3 protein. Of approximately 590,000 distinct CDR3 sequences detected, over 35% appear once; the ten largest clones hold roughly 50%. The CDR3 is made up of 15 amino acids. Germline-derived CDR1 and CDR2 are SGHVS and FNYEAQ. Unmatched junction bases numbered 10, after V lost 5 bases and J lost 5 bases. As concerns this clonotype: Its antigen is not identified.

The receptor was isolated from a human donor in good health (CMV status not recorded). Some clones in this sample may be carry-over from other donors' samples. Sequences were derived from cultured PBMCs, sampled from culture after CMV antigen stimulation. This rearrangement joins TRBV7-6 to TRBJ2-5; 8 bases match TRBD1. CDR3: CASSAMAGGTETQYF. As DNA, the CDR3 is TGTGCCAGCAGCGCCATGGCAGGGGGCACGGAGACCCAGTACTTC.